Below, 18 T cell receptor beta chains from the same sample are listed, as sequenced in a study of lymphopenia after photon versus proton radiotherapy. Sequenced by immunoSEQ multiplex PCR; TCRdb stores in-frame clones only, minus some. The data contain about 65,000 clones, about 87% of them singletons. Sequences were derived from peripheral blood, sampled from a patient treated with proton-based radiotherapy. These receptors came from an older man with esophageal cancer.

The chain joins TRBV6-5 to TRBJ2-3; D ambiguous. Trimming removed 6 bases from V and 8 bases from J, with 18 bases in between. The germline V gene encodes CDR1 MNHEY and CDR2 SVGAGI. The CDR3 is made up of 14 amino acids. CDR3 protein: CASRPPGLVGTQYF. DNA of the CDR3: TGTGCCAGCAGGCCCCCCGGGCTGGTCGGTACGCAGTATTTT.

The chain recombines TRBV5-1 with TRBJ1-1; D perhaps matches TRBD1 (5 bases). The ends were cut back, 4 bases at V and 5 bases at J, with 12 bases in the middle. Germline-derived CDR1 and CDR2 are SGHRS and YFSETQ. The CDR3 is 13 residues long. Written as DNA, the CDR3 is TGCGCCAGCAGCAGTCAGGGAAGAACTGAAGCTTTCTTT. Residues: CASSSQGRTEAFF. The entire variable domain, with the rest obtained from reference TRBV5-1 and TRBJ1-1, is as follows: KAGVTQTPRYLIKTRGQQVTLSCSPISGHRSVSWYQQTPGQGLQFLFEYFSETQRNKGNFPGRFSGRQFSNSRSEMNVSTLELGDSALYLCASSSQGRTEAFFGQGTRLTVV.

The chain combines TRBV7-2 with TRBJ1-1; D is ambiguous. V lost 2 bases to trimming and J lost 4 bases, with 20 bases between them. The CDR3 runs to 17 residues. Germline loops: CDR1 SGHTA, CDR2 FQGNSA. The CDR3 nucleotides are TGTGCCAGCAGCTTATCGCTGGCAGGAAGGAGTGGCACTGAAGCTTTCTTT. Translation gives CASSLSLAGRSGTEAFF. The variable domain in full, with the rest retrieved from reference TRBV7-2 and TRBJ1-1, is GAGVSQSPSNKVTEKGKDVELRCDPISGHTALYWYRQSLGQGLEFLIYFQGNSAPDKSGLPSDRFSAERTGGSVSTLTIQRTQQEDSAVYLCASSLSLAGRSGTEAFFGQGTRLTVV.

The chain recombines TRBV19 with TRBJ2-3; TRBD2 might be the D (5 bases). The CDR3 consists of 14 residues. V gave up 7 bases and J gave up 1 base, with 12 bases separating them. In germline, CDR1 is LNHDA, CDR2 SQIVND (reference sequence). CDR3 in DNA: TGTGCCAGTAATGAGGGCAGACGCACAGATACGCAGTATTTT. It translates to CASNEGRRTDTQYF. The variable domain in full, with the rest retrieved from reference TRBV19 and TRBJ2-3, is DGGITQSPKYLFRKEGQNVTLSCEQNLNHDAMYWYRQDPGQGLRLIYYSQIVNDFQKGDIAEGYSVSREKKESFPLTVTSAQKNPTAFYLCASNEGRRTDTQYFGPGTRLTVL.

Only one count was recorded for this clone. V and J are TRBV4-2 and TRBJ2-1; 7 bases match TRBD2. V dropped 4 bases and J dropped 0; count of bases not matched to a gene: 15. Germline V gene sequence: CDR1 LGHNA, CDR2 YNFKEQ. The CDR3 contains 19 residues. For the CDR3, the DNA is TGTGCCAGCAGCCGAACCCCTGTCGGGGGGACCTACTCCTACAATGAGCAGTTCTTC. Protein: CASSRTPVGGTYSYNEQFF.

This chain links TRBV7-2 with TRBJ1-5, with 8 positions matching TRBD1. The V gene end was trimmed by 3 bases and the J gene end by 4 bases; junction bases not matched to a gene: 5. This CDR3 is built from 15 residues. Germline values: CDR1 SGHTA, CDR2 FQGNSA. CDR3 DNA sequence: TGTGCCAGCAGCTTCCAGGGGGCCCTAAATCAGCCCCAGCATTTT. Its translation is CASSFQGALNQPQHF.

The gene calls are TRBV5-1 and TRBJ1-1; 7 nucleotides agree with TRBD1. Losses at the gene ends were 1 base for V and 1 base for J; bases not matched to a gene: 4. Germline V lookup: CDR1 SGHRS, CDR2 YFSETQ. The CDR3 extends over 15 amino acids. This CDR3 is CASSLTGVANTEAFF. The CDR3 DNA reads TGCGCCAGCAGCTTGACAGGGGTCGCGAACACTGAAGCTTTCTTT. The whole variable domain, remainder taken from reference TRBV5-1 and TRBJ1-1, is KAGVTQTPRYLIKTRGQQVTLSCSPISGHRSVSWYQQTPGQGLQFLFEYFSETQRNKGNFPGRFSGRQFSNSRSEMNVSTLELGDSALYLCASSLTGVANTEAFFGQGTRLTVV.

V is TRBV28 and J is TRBJ1-5; possibly TRBD1 for D (6 bases). The CDR3 contains 15 residues. Germline CDR1 is MDHEN and CDR2 is SYDVKM. V was cut by 5 bases and J by 5 bases, with 16 bases left in between. The CDR3 DNA is TGTGCCAGCAGTCCCGTCGGGGGGGGCTATCAGCCCCAGCATTTT. Protein product: CASSPVGGGYQPQHF. Filled out from reference TRBV28 and TRBJ1-5, the complete variable domain reads DVKVTQSSRYLVKRTGEKVFLECVQDMDHENMFWYRQDPGLGLRLIYFSYDVKMKEKGDIPEGYSVSREKKERFSLILESASTNQTSMYLCASSPVGGGYQPQHFGDGTRLSIL.

The chain uses TRBV9 and TRBJ2-1; D not resolved. Germline CDR1 and CDR2: SGDLS and YYNGEE. V was trimmed by 1 base and J by 3 bases, leaving 14 bases between them. This CDR3 region has 16 residues. The CDR3 reads CASSVLGLKNYNEQFF. The CDR3 DNA follows: TGTGCCAGCAGCGTACTTGGGTTGAAGAACTACAATGAGCAGTTCTTC. The full variable domain, with the rest looked up from reference TRBV9 and TRBJ2-1, is DSGVTQTPKHLITATGQRVTLRCSPRSGDLSVYWYQQSLDQGLQFLIQYYNGEERAKGNILERFSAQQFPDLHSELNLSSLELGDSALYFCASSVLGLKNYNEQFFGPGTRLTVL.

The chain links TRBV19 to TRBJ2-1, with 12 bases aligning to TRBD2. This CDR3 has 16 amino acids. V shed 5 bases, J shed 2 bases, and the junction held 4 bases outside the gene matches. The germline gives CDR1 LNHDA, CDR2 SQIVND (reference sequence). This chain's CDR3 is CASSPTSGGTYNEQFF. The CDR3, as DNA: TGTGCCAGTAGTCCGACTAGCGGGGGAACCTACAATGAGCAGTTCTTC.

The chain couples TRBV7-2 to TRBJ2-1; D is ambiguous. Trimming pared 1 base from V and 13 bases from J, leaving 11 bases between. The CDR3 has 12 residues. Germline CDR1 reads SGHTA; CDR2 reads FQGNSA. The CDR3 sequence: CASSLGSLHQFF. The CDR3 coding sequence is TGTGCCAGCAGCTTAGGTTCTCTACACCAGTTCTTC. Full variable domain (remainder filled in from reference TRBV7-2 and TRBJ2-1): GAGVSQSPSNKVTEKGKDVELRCDPISGHTALYWYRQSLGQGLEFLIYFQGNSAPDKSGLPSDRFSAERTGGSVSTLTIQRTQQEDSAVYLCASSLGSLHQFFGPGTRLTVL.

The chain joins TRBV9 to TRBJ2-5; D is unclear. Germline lookup yields CDR1 SGDLS and CDR2 YYNGEE. The CDR3 consists of 15 residues. Trimming shortened V by 4 bases and J by 0 bases, and 13 bases separated the two germline ends. The CDR3 DNA is TGTGCCAGCAGCCTCTCCTTCCGGGACCAAGAGACCCAGTACTTC. As protein: CASSLSFRDQETQYF.

The chain carries TRBV27 and TRBJ2-1; 7 bases are a match to TRBD1. The trim removed 5 bases at V and 7 bases at J, leaving 8 bases unmatched. Germline CDR1 reads MNHEY; CDR2 reads SMNVEV (reference sequence). This CDR3 has 14 amino acids. The CDR3 bases are TGTGCCAGCAGTCCGGCGACAGGGTGGAATGAGCAGTTCTTC. It encodes CASSPATGWNEQFF.

The chain joins TRBV30 to TRBJ1-2, with 8 bases aligning to TRBD1. The germline gives CDR1 GTSNPN, CDR2 SVGIG (reference sequence). The CDR3 is 15 residues long. V gave up 1 base and J gave up 4 bases; unmatched junction bases: 8. The CDR3 sequence: CAWSARGQGAYGYTF. DNA for the CDR3: TGTGCCTGGAGTGCAAGAGGACAGGGTGCCTATGGCTACACCTTC. Complete variable domain (other parts from reference TRBV30 and TRBJ1-2): SQTIHQWPATLVQPVGSPLSLECTVEGTSNPNLYWYRQAAGRGLQLLFYSVGIGQISSEVPQNLSASRPQDRQFILSSKKLLLSDSGFYLCAWSARGQGAYGYTFGSGTRLTVV.

The chain recombines TRBV19 with TRBJ1-1; D remains unclear. CDR1 is LNHDA, CDR2 SQIVND, per germline (reference sequence). The CDR3 has 14 amino acids. Trimming took off 1 base at V and 5 bases at J, with 11 bases between the two ends. This CDR3 reads CASSIAGWETEAFF. CDR3 DNA sequence: TGTGCCAGTAGTATAGCTGGTTGGGAAACTGAAGCTTTCTTT.

The J gene is TRBJ1-2, the V gene TRBV7-2, with 9 bases lining up with TRBD1. The CDR3 length is 13 residues. V lost 5 bases, J lost 13 bases, and 11 bases stayed unmatched. Germline V gene data show CDR1 as SGHTA and CDR2 as FQGNSA. The CDR3 spells CASSPKGTGHSTF. The CDR3 bases are TGTGCCAGCAGCCCGAAGGGGACAGGGCATTCCACCTTC.

The J gene is TRBJ2-1, the V gene TRBV7-9; TRBD2 agrees at 11 bases. V lost 6 bases, J lost 5 bases, and 9 bases stayed unmatched. Germline V gene lookup returns CDR1 SEHNR and CDR2 FQNEAQ (reference sequence). The CDR3 covers 16 residues. The CDR3 spells CASSQGGLAVHNEQFF. DNA of the CDR3: TGTGCCAGCAGTCAAGGGGGACTAGCGGTACACAATGAGCAGTTCTTC.

The V gene is TRBV4-2, the J gene TRBJ2-3, with 15 bases matching TRBD2. Unmatched junction bases numbered 10, after V lost 2 bases and J lost 1 base. Germline V gene sequence: CDR1 LGHNA, CDR2 YNFKEQ. The CDR3 sequence is 20 residues long. The chain's CDR3 is CASSQLFPGLAGGGTDTQYF. CDR3 DNA: TGTGCCAGCAGCCAACTGTTTCCCGGACTAGCGGGGGGGGGCACAGATACGCAGTATTTT.